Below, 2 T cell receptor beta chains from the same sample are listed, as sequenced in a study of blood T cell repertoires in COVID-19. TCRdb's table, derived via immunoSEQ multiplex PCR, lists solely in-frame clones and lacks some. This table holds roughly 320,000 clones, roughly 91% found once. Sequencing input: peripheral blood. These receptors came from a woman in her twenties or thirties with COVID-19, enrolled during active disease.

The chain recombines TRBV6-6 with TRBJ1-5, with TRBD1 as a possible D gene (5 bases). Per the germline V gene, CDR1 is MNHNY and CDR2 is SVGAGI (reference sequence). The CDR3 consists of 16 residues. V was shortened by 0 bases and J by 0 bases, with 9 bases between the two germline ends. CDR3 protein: CASSYSAGVSNQPQHF. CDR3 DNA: TGTGCCAGCAGTTACTCCGCGGGGGTTAGCAATCAGCCCCAGCATTTT.

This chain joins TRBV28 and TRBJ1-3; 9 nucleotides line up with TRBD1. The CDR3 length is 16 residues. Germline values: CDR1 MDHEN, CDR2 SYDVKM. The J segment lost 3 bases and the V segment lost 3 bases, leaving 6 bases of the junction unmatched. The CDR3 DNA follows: TGTGCCAGCAGTTTCGCTGGGACAGGGCGTGGAAACACCATATATTTT. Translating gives CASSFAGTGRGNTIYF.